This T cell receptor (beta chain) was recorded in a study of blood T cell repertoires in COVID-19 (dated by TCRdb to 2020 to 2022). Regarding the study in general: Collaborator samples came from the United States, Italy and Spain and covered acute and convalescent phases of COVID-19. The material from the prospective study consisted of cDNA or gDNA derived from T cells, B-cell-depleted T cells, or PBMCs. Subjects who had been exposed to COVID-19, were actively infected with it, or had recovered from it provided the deeply sampled blood TCRbeta repertoires that made up the dataset. The repertoires were released in a freely available public database meant as a resource for research on the immune response to SARS-CoV-2. The samples were drawn from two sources: the first 160 participants of the ongoing ImmuneRACE study, and 1,254 subjects contributed by 6 global collaborators. The sample metadata nearly always contained a de-identified subject ID, COVID-19 status, age in years and sex. Where available, HLA class I and class II types were obtained from metadata supplied by the sample provider rather than from assay-based typing. Broader findings and caveats from the paper: The quantity of clinical and demographic metadata differed by source and by participant and was supplied without curation.

Collaborating institutions collected whole blood in K2EDTA tubes following their own protocols. For TCRbeta analysis, collaborator samples were shipped as frozen whole blood, as isolated PBMCs, or as DNA extracted from either sample type. CDR1 and CDR2 are read off the germline V gene as SGHRS and YFSETQ. Measured from the cysteine to the phenylalanine, the CDR3 is 15 residues long. Here the CDR3 DNA is all that survives: 45 bases in frame from base 1. Trimming accounts for 2 bases at V and 3 bases at J, while the number of junction bases matched to no gene is 6. On this clone itself: The clone's antigen remains unknown. The input lacks base qualities; no much larger clone sits a single base away.

The immunoSEQ Assay, a bias-controlled multiplex PCR, was used to amplify TCRbeta CDR3 regions from genomic DNA. The original methods were these. Nucleated cell counts per sample were estimated from amplification of reference gene primers within the assay. To quantify the absolute abundance of each unique TCRbeta CDR3 rearrangement, sequence reads were collapsed and filtered. For each sample, productive Simpson clonality was calculated as the square root of Simpson's diversity index over productive rearrangements. TCRdb's version of the immuneACCESS table is confined to in-frame rearrangements and falls short of the full clone set. An unresolved V gene accounts for under half of the shortfall where checked; the remainder is of unknown origin. V and J calls and clone size come straight from that table; D and trimming were deduced from the DNA. The sample table lists some 230,000 clones, roughly 81% of them with a count of one. 0.98% of the sample goes to the ten largest clones.

Sample: peripheral blood. The chain employs TRBV5-1 and TRBJ2-7; TRBD1 agrees with 9 junctional bases. The sequence was obtained from a man between 35 and 55 years old with acute or convalescent COVID-19. The DNA sequence is given as TGCGCCAGCAGCTTATTACAGGGGGCACGCTACGAGCAGTACTTC. This codes for CASSLLQGARYEQYF. Here the CDR3 is joined to the reference TRBV5-1 and TRBJ2-7 genes, and the full variable domain is: KAGVTQTPRYLIKTRGQQVTLSCSPISGHRSVSWYQQTPGQGLQFLFEYFSETQRNKGNFPGRFSGRQFSNSRSEMNVSTLELGDSALYLCASSLLQGARYEQYFGPGTRLTVT.